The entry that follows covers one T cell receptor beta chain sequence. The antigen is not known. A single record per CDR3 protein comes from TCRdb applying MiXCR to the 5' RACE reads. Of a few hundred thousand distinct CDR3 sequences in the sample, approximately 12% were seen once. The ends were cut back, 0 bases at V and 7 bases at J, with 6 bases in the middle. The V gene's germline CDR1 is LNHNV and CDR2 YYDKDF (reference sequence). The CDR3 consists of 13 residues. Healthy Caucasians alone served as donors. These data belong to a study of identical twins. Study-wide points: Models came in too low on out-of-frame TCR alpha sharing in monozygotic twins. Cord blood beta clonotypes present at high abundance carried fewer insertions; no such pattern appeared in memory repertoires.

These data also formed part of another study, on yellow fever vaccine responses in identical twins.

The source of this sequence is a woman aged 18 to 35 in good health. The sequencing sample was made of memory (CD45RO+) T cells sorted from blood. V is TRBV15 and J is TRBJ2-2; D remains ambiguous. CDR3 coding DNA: TGTGCCACCAGCAGAGATCCCGGCGGGGAGCTGTTTTTT. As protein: CATSRDPGGELFF. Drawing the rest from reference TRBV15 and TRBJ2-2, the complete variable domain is DAMVIQNPRYQVTQFGKPVTLSCSQTLNHNVMYWYQQKSSQAPKLLFHYYDKDFNNEADTPDNFQSRRPNTSFCFLDIRSPGLGDTAMYLCATSRDPGGELFFGEGSRLTVL.